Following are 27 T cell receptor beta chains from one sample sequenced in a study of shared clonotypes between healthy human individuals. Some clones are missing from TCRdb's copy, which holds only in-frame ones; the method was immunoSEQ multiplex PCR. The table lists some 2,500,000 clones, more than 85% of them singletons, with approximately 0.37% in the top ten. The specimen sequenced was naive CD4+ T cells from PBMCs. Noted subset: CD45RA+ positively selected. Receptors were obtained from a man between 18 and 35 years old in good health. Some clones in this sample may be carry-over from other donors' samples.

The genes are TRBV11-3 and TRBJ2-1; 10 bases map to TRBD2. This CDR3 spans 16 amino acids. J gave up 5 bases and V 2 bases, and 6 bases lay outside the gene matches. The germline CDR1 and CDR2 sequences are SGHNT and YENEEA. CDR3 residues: CASSLKASGSHNEQFF. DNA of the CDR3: TGTGCCAGCAGCTTAAAGGCTAGCGGGAGTCACAATGAGCAGTTCTTC.

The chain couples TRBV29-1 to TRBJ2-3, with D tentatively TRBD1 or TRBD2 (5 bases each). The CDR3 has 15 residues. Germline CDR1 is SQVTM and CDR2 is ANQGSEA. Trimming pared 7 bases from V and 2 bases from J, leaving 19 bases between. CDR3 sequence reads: CSAGGPRLNTDTQYF. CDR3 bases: TGCAGCGCTGGGGGACCGAGATTAAACACAGATACGCAGTATTTT.

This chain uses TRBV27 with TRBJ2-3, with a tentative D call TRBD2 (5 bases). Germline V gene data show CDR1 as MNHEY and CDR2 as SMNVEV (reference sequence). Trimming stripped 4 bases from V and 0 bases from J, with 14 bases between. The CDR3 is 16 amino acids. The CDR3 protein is CASSSQHWTSTDTQYF. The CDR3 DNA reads TGTGCCAGCAGTTCCCAACATTGGACTAGCACAGATACGCAGTATTTT.

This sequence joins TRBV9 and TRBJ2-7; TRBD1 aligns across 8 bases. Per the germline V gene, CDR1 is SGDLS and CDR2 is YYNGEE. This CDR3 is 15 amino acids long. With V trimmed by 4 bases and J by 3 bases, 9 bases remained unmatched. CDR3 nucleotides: TGTGCCAGCAGCCGGACAGGGAAGGAGAGCTACGAGCAGTACTTC. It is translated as CASSRTGKESYEQYF.

This CDR3 reads CASSPTDSDYGYTF. The CDR3, as DNA: TGTGCCAGCTCACCGACAGATTCTGACTATGGCTACACCTTC. This rearrangement joins TRBV18 to TRBJ1-2; weak D call: TRBD1 (5 bases). This CDR3 is built from 14 residues. CDR1 KGHSH and CDR2 LQKENI come from the germline V gene. Trimming shortened V by 3 bases and J by 3 bases, and 11 bases separated the two germline ends.

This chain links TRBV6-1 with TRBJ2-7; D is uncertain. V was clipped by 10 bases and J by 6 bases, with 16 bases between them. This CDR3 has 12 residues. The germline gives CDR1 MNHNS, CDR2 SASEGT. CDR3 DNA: TGTGCCACACGACTTAGGGTCGGCGAGCAGTACTTC. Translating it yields CATRLRVGEQYF.

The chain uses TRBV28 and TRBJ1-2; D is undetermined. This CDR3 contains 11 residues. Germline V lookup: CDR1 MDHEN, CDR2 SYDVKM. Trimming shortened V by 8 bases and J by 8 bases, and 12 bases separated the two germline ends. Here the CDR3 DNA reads TGTGCCAGCGCGACCGCTCAGGGCTACACCTTC. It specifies CASATAQGYTF.

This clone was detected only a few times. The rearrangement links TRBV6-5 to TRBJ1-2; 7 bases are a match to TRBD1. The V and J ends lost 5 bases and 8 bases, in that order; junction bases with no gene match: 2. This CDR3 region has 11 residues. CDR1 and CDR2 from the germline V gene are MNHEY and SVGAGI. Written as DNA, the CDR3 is TGTGCCAGCAGTCAGGGGGAGGGCTACACCTTC. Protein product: CASSQGEGYTF.

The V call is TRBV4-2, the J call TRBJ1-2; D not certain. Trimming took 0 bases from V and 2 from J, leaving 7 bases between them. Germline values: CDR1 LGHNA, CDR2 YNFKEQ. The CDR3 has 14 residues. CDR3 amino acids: CASSQEGRNYGYTF. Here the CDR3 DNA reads TGTGCCAGCAGCCAAGAAGGGCGGAACTATGGCTACACCTTC.

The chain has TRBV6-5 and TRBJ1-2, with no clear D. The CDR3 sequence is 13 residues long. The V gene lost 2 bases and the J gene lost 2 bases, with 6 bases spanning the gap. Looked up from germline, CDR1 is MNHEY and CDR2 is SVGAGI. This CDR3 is CASSYLENYGYTF. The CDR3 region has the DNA TGTGCCAGCAGTTACCTGGAGAACTATGGCTACACCTTC.

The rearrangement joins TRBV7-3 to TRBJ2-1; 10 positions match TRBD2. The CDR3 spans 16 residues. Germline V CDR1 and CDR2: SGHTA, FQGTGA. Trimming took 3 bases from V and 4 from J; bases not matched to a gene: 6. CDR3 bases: TGTGCCAGCAGCTTGACTAGCGGGTCCGATTACAATGAGCAGTTCTTC. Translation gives CASSLTSGSDYNEQFF.

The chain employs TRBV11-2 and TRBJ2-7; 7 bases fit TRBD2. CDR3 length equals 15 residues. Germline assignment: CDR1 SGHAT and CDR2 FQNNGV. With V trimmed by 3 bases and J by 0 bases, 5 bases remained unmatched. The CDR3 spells CASSFLADSSYEQYF. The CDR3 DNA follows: TGTGCCAGCAGCTTTCTAGCGGATAGCTCCTACGAGCAGTACTTC.

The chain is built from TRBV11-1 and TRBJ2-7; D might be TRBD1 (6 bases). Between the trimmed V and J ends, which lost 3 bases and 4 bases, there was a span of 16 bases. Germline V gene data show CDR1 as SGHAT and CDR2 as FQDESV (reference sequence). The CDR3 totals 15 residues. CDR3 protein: CASSLEQGGGYEQYF. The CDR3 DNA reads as TGTGCCAGCAGCTTGGAACAGGGTGGGGGATACGAGCAGTACTTC.

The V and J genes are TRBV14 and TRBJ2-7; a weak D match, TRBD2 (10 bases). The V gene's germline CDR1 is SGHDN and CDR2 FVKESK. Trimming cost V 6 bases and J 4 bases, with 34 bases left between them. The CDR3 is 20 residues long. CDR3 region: CASRNPTGGEEREGRYEQYF. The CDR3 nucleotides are TGTGCCAGCAGAAACCCCACAGGGGGCGAGGAGCGGGAGGGCCGATACGAGCAGTACTTC.

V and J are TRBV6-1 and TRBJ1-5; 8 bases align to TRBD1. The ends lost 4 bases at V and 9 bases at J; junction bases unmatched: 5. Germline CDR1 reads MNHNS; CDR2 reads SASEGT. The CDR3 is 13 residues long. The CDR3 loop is CASSGTGWAPQHF. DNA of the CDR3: TGTGCCAGCAGTGGGACAGGGTGGGCGCCCCAGCATTTT.

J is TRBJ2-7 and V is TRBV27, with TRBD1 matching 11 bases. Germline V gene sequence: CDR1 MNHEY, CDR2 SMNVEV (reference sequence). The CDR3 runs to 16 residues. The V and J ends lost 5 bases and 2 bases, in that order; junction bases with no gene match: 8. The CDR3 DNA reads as TGTGCCAGCAGTCCGACTGGGACAGGGGGAACCTACGAGCAGTACTTC. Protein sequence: CASSPTGTGGTYEQYF.

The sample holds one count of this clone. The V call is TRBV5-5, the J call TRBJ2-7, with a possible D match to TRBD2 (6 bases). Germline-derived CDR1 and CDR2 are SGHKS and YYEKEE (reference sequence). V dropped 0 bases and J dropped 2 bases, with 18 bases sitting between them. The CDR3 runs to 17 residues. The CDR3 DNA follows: TGTGCCAGCAGCTTGGTGGTCGGCGGGATAACAGCCTACGAGCAGTACTTC. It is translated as CASSLVVGGITAYEQYF.

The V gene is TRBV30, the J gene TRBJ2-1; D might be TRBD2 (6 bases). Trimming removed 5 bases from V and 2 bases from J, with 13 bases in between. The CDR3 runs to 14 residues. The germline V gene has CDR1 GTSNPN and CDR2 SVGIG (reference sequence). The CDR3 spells CAWALGEAYNEQFF. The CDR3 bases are TGTGCCTGGGCTCTGGGGGAGGCCTACAATGAGCAGTTCTTC.

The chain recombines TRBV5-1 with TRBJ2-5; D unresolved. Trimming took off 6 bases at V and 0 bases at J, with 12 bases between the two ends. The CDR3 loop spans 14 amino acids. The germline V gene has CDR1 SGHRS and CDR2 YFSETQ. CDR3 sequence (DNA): TGCGCCAGCACCAGGCGAGCTGACCAAGAGACCCAGTACTTC. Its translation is CASTRRADQETQYF.

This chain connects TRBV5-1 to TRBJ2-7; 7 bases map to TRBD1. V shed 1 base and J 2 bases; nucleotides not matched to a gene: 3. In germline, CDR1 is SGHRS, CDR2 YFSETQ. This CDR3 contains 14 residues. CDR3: CASSLSGTAYEQYF. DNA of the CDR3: TGCGCCAGCAGCTTGTCCGGGACAGCCTACGAGCAGTACTTC.

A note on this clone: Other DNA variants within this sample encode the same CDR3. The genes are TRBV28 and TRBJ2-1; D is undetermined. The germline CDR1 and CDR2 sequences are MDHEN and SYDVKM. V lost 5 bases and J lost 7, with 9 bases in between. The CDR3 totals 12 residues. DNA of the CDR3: TGTGCCAGCAGTCTCAGTCGGAATGAGCAGTTCTTC. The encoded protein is CASSLSRNEQFF.

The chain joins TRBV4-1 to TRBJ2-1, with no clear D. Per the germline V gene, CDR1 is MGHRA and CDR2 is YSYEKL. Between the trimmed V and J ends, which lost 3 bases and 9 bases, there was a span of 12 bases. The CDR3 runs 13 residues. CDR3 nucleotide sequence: TGCGCCAGCAGCCAGGGCTTTGTCGGTGAGCAGTTCTTC. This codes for CASSQGFVGEQFF.

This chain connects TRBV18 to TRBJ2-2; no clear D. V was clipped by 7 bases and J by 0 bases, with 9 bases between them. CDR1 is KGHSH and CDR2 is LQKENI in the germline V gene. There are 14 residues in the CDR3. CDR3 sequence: CASLLSTNTGELFF. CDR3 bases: TGTGCCAGCTTACTTAGTACGAACACCGGGGAGCTGTTTTTT. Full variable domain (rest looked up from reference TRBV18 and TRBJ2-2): NAGVMQNPRHLVRRRGQEARLRCSPMKGHSHVYWYRQLPEEGLKFMVYLQKENIIDESGMPKERFSAEFPKEGPSILRIQQVVRGDSAAYFCASLLSTNTGELFFGEGSRLTVL.

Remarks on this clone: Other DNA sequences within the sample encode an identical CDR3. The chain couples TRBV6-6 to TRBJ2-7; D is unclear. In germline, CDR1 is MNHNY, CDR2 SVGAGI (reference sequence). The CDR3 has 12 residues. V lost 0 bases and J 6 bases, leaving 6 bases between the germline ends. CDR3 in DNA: TGTGCCAGCAGTTACTCGTCCGGCGAGCAGTACTTC. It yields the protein CASSYSSGEQYF.

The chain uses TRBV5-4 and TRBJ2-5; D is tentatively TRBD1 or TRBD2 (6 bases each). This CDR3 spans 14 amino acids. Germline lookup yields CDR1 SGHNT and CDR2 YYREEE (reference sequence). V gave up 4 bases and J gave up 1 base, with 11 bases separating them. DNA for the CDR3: TGTGCCAGCAGCACGGGGGCTACCCAAGAGACCCAGTACTTC. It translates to CASSTGATQETQYF.

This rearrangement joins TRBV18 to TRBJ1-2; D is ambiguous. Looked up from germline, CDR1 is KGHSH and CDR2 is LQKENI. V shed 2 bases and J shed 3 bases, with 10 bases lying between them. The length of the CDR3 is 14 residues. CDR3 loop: CASSPLGYDYGYTF. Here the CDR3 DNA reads TGTGCCAGCTCACCATTGGGGTACGACTATGGCTACACCTTC.

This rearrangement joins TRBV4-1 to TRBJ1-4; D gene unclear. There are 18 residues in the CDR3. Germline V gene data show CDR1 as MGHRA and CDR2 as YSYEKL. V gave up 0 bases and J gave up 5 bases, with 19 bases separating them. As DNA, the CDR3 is TGCGCCAGCAGCCAAGATTCCAGGCTACTAGACCGAAATGAAAAACTGTTTTTT. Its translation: CASSQDSRLLDRNEKLFF.